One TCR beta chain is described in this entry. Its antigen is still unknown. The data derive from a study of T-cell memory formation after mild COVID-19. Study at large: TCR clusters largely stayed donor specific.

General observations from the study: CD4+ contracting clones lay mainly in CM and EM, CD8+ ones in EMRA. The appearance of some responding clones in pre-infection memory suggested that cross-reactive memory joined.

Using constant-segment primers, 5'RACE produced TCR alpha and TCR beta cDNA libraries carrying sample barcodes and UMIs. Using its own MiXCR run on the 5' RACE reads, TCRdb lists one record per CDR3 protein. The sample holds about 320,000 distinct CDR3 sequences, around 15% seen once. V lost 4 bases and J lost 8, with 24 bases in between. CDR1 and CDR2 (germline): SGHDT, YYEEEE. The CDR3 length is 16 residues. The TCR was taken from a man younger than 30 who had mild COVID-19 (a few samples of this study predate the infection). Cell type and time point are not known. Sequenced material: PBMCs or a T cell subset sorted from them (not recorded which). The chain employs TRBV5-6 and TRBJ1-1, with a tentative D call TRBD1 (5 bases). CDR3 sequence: CASSPWPAGQTFEAFF. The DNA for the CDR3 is TGTGCCAGCAGCCCTTGGCCGGCAGGGCAGACTTTCGAAGCTTTCTTT.